This T cell receptor (beta chain) was profiled in a study of cytomegalovirus exposure and HLA in healthy donors. Study details: There were roughly 80 million unique TCRs (from HLA-typed donors) in an early data release. Study-wide findings and caveats: Association of a missense DCLRE1C variant with TCR beta V- and J-gene trimming was reported in a later analysis. Previously analyzed data showed that most TCR beta V segments were productive at a frequency of about 87% or about 30%. Reported findings show TCR beta sequences accurately forecast HLA-A and HLA-B alleles in most subjects.

Vbeta (60) and Jbeta (13) primers were used in the PCR. Profiled with immunoSEQ multiplex PCR; TCRdb holds only in-frame clones, not every one. Of about 100,000 clones listed, nearly 65% were seen once; the top ten hold more than 4.5%. With 3 bases removed from V and 3 bases from J, the gap between germline ends came to 26 bases. The length of the CDR3 is 20 residues. Germline V gives CDR1 MGHRA, CDR2 YSYEKL. With respect to this clone: As yet, its antigen is unknown.

This rearrangement joins TRBV4-1 to TRBJ2-2; perhaps TRBD1 as D (5 bases). This TCR was recovered from a human donor in good health. The specimen was PBMCs. The CDR3 loop reads CASSQRKTIPGPTDTGELFF. DNA for the CDR3: TGCGCCAGCAGCCAGCGGAAGACAATCCCAGGGCCAACAGACACCGGGGAGCTGTTTTTT.